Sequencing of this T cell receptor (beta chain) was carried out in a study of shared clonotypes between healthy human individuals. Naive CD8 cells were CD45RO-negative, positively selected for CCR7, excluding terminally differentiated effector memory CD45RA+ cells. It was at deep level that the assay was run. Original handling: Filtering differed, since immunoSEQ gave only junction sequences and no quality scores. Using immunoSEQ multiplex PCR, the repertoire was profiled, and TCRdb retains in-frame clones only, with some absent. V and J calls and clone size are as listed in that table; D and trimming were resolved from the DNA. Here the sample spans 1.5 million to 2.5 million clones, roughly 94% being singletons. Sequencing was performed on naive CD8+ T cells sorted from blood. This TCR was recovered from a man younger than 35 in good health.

CDR3 protein: CASSQAWDSLTQPQHF. The CDR3 DNA follows: TGCGCCAGCAGCCAAGCTTGGGACAGTTTGACTCAGCCCCAGCATTTT. The chain employs TRBV4-1 and TRBJ1-5; 7 nucleotides align to TRBD1. The CDR3 is 16 residues long. The V and J ends lost 1 base and 6 bases, in that order; junction bases with no gene match: 9. CDR1 is MGHRA and CDR2 is YSYEKL in the germline V gene.